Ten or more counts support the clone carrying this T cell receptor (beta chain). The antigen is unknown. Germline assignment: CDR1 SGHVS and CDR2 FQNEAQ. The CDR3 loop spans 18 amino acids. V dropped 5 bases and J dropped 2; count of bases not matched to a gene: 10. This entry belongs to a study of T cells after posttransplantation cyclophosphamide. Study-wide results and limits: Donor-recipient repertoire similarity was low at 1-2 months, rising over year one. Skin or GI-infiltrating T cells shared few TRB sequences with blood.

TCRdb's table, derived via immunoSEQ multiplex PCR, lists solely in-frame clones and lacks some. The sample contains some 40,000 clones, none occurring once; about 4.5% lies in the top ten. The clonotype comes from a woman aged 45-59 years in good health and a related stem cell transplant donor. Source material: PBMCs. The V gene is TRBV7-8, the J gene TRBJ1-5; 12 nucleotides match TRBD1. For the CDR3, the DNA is TGTGCCAGCAGCAACCAGGGACAGGGGGCTTGGGGCAATCAGCCCCAGCATTTT. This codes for CASSNQGQGAWGNQPQHF.